This TCR beta chain was sequenced in a study of control samples from healthy donors and cancer patients. Sequencing used immunoSEQ multiplex PCR; TCRdb keeps in-frame clones, though not all of them. Of 210,000 or so clones in the sample, about 90% were seen once. CDR1 SNHLY and CDR2 FYNNEI come from the germline V gene. This CDR3 contains 13 residues. The V end was cut by 10 bases, the J end by 4 bases, with 16 bases between. The sample consisted of blood. The chain has TRBV2 and TRBJ1-1; D may be TRBD1 (5 bases). This TCR derives from a young man in good health. In DNA form, the CDR3 reads TGTGCCACAGGGCGAGGGGAAGGCACTGAAGCTTTCTTT. Encoded protein: CATGRGEGTEAFF.